The following is a T cell receptor beta chain sequence with its context. This specimen includes other DNA sequences encoding the same CDR3. The data belong to a study of shared clonotypes between healthy human individuals. Overall study context: The study drew on a couple of women and a few men aged 18 to 49 as donors. Per donor, three plates held CD4 naive cells, three held CD4 memory, two held CD8 naive and one held CD8 memory.

Study processing details: Filtering differed because ImmunoSEQ produced junction-only sequences that carried no quality scores. Clones were sequenced by immunoSEQ multiplex PCR, and TCRdb holds only the in-frame ones, with some missing. V and J calls plus clone size are reproduced from that table; the DNA served to infer D and trimming. The sample includes about 1 million clones, around 76% seen only once; the top ten take approximately 1.5%. Every donor was a Caucasian adult from Nashville, Tennessee. Germline CDR1 is MNHEY and CDR2 is SMNVEV (reference sequence). This CDR3 contains 15 residues. V was pared by 5 bases and J by 4 bases, with 6 bases of the junction left unmatched.

The chain recombines TRBV27 with TRBJ2-7, with TRBD1 identical over 12 bases. The sequenced sample was memory CD4+ T cells sorted from blood. Described subset: CD45RA-negative fraction. The sequence was obtained from a man aged 18 to 29 in good health. CDR3 protein: CASSLRDRGLYEQYF. The CDR3, as DNA: TGTGCCAGCAGTCTACGGGACAGGGGGCTGTACGAGCAGTACTTC.